The rows below give T cell receptor beta chains drawn from one sample of a study of OX40 agonist ivuxolimab in advanced cancers. Some clones are missing from TCRdb's copy, which holds only in-frame ones; the method was immunoSEQ multiplex PCR. The data hold around 25,000 clones, with about 87% observed a single time. The input for sequencing was CD4+ or CD8+ T cells sorted from blood, taken in a trial of the OX40 agonist ivuxolimab. These receptors were taken from an adult with an advanced solid tumor such as melanoma, head and neck, liver or kidney cancer. CDR3s include the opening cysteine and the closing phenylalanine or tryptophan. D genes are given only for firm matches. Only some rows state a clone size, as once, few, many or a class for expanded clones.

D gene	J gene	V gene	clone size	CDR3 protein	CDR3 DNA
TRBD1	TRBJ2-1	TRBV15	NA	CATSGFDRVPYNEQFF	TGTGCCACCAGCGGCTTTGACAGGGTCCCCTACAATGAGCAGTTCTTC
NA	TRBJ1-2	TRBV19	few	CASSIVFGGRANYGYTF	TGTGCCAGTAGTATAGTTTTCGGCGGCAGGGCCAACTATGGCTACACCTTC
TRBD2	TRBJ2-1	TRBV29-1	NA	CSVAGTRKGNEQFF	TGCAGCGTAGCCGGGACTAGGAAGGGCAATGAGCAGTTCTTC
TRBD1	TRBJ1-5	TRBV19	NA	CASSIRDSDNQPQHF	TGTGCCAGTAGTATACGGGACAGTGACAATCAGCCCCAGCATTTT
NA	TRBJ2-7	TRBV7-2	NA	CASSRPGYEQYF	TGTGCCAGCAGCCGACCCGGCTACGAGCAGTACTTC
TRBD1	TRBJ1-4	TRBV7-8	NA	CASSLGNRDRNEKLFF	TGTGCCAGCAGCCTAGGTAACCGGGACAGAAATGAAAAACTGTTTTTT
TRBD1	TRBJ1-2	TRBV19	NA	CASSIWTGKVYTF	TGTGCCAGTAGTATTTGGACAGGGAAGGTCTACACCTTC
TRBD2	TRBJ2-1	TRBV19	NA	CASSIDTSGIRNEQFF	TGTGCCAGTAGTATAGATACTAGCGGGATTAGAAATGAGCAGTTCTTC
NA	TRBJ1-5	TRBV19	once	CASSIGLRGSQPQHF	TGTGCCAGTAGTATAGGGCTGAGAGGCTCTCAGCCCCAGCATTTT
NA	TRBJ2-1	TRBV5-1	NA	CASSLGTAYNEQFF	TGCGCCAGCAGCTTGGGGACAGCCTACAATGAGCAGTTCTTC
NA	TRBJ1-4	TRBV18	NA	CASSVTGTNEKLFF	TGTGCCAGCTCAGTGACGGGCACGAATGAAAAACTGTTTTTT
TRBD1	TRBJ2-5	TRBV29-1	few	CSVGQGDRETQYF	TGCAGCGTTGGACAGGGGGACCGAGAGACCCAGTACTTC
TRBD2	TRBJ2-3	TRBV30	NA	CASTSGGADTQYF	TGTGCCTCGACTAGCGGGGGGGCAGATACGCAGTATTTT
NA	TRBJ2-3	TRBV5-1	NA	CASSPLMETDTQYF	TGCGCCAGCAGCCCCCTCATGGAAACAGATACGCAGTATTTT
NA	TRBJ1-4	TRBV7-9	NA	CASSHGQKTNEKLFF	TGTGCCAGCAGCCACGGACAGAAAACTAATGAAAAACTGTTTTTT
NA	TRBJ2-5	TRBV6-5	NA	CASSYSGDPQGGIQYF	TGTGCCAGCAGTTACTCGGGGGACCCCCAAGGGGGTATCCAGTACTTC
NA	TRBJ2-5	TRBV6-5	NA	CASSYSTAFQETQYF	TGTGCCAGCAGTTACTCGACGGCGTTCCAAGAGACCCAGTACTTC
TRBD2	TRBJ2-7	TRBV6-7	few	CASSYLAGVSYEQYF	TGTGCCAGCAGTTACTTAGCGGGGGTCTCCTACGAGCAGTACTTC
NA	TRBJ1-1	TRBV7-2	once	CASSLALGGTEAFF	TGTGCCAGCAGCTTAGCCCTGGGAGGCACTGAAGCTTTCTTT
NA	TRBJ2-3	TRBV5-8	NA	CASSLVKRAQYF	TGTGCCAGCAGCTTAGTTAAGCGTGCGCAGTATTTT
NA	TRBJ1-4	TRBV19	NA	CASSISGAQANEKLFF	TGTGCCAGTAGTATCAGCGGGGCTCAAGCTAATGAAAAACTGTTTTTT
TRBD1	TRBJ1-5	TRBV28	NA	CASSLLMTTGGSRAPQHF	TGTGCCAGCAGTTTATTAATGACGACAGGGGGGTCGAGGGCGCCCCAGCATTTT
NA	TRBJ2-7	TRBV18	NA	CASSPRETGVYEQYF	TGTGCCAGCTCACCACGTGAGACGGGGGTGTACGAGCAGTACTTC
TRBD1	TRBJ1-1	TRBV27	once	CASSLTGGSGEAFF	TGTGCCAGCAGTTTAACAGGGGGCTCGGGAGAAGCTTTCTTT
NA	TRBJ2-5	TRBV11-3	once	CASSLGDRDFETQYF	TGTGCCAGCAGCTTAGGAGACCGGGACTTTGAGACCCAGTACTTC
TRBD1	TRBJ1-2	TRBV6-1	NA	CASSEGQGLYGYTF	TGTGCCAGCAGCGAAGGACAGGGCCTCTATGGCTACACCTTC
NA	TRBJ1-2	TRBV7-9	NA	CASSLPGGARGGYTF	TGTGCCAGCAGCTTACCTGGTGGGGCGAGGGGTGGCTACACCTTC
TRBD2	TRBJ2-7	TRBV29-1	NA	CSVDRTGEGLHEQYF	TGCAGCGTTGACCGAACGGGGGAGGGCCTGCACGAGCAGTACTTC
NA	TRBJ2-5	TRBV5-4	NA	CASSFPRGGEETQYF	TGTGCCAGCAGCTTTCCCAGGGGTGGGGAGGAGACCCAGTACTTC
TRBD1	TRBJ1-5	TRBV7-2	NA	CASSLRTGLPNQPQHF	TGTGCCAGCAGCTTACGGACAGGGCTACCCAATCAGCCCCAGCATTTT
TRBD2	TRBJ2-1	TRBV5-6	NA	CASSVTSGGLNTYNEQFF	TGTGCCAGCAGCGTCACTAGCGGGGGGCTTAATACCTACAATGAGCAGTTCTTC
NA	TRBJ2-7	TRBV19	NA	CASSMTRDNYEQYF	TGTGCCAGTAGTATGACCCGGGACAACTACGAGCAGTACTTC
NA	TRBJ1-1	TRBV11-1	NA	CASSLGPGVTEAFF	TGTGCCAGCAGCTTAGGGCCAGGGGTAACTGAAGCTTTCTTT
TRBD2	TRBJ2-1	TRBV2	once	CASRGTSGSYNEQFF	TGTGCCAGCAGGGGAACTAGCGGGAGCTACAATGAGCAGTTCTTC
NA	TRBJ1-5	TRBV2	once	CASSGGLSNQPQHF	TGTGCCAGCAGTGGGGGGCTTAGCAATCAGCCCCAGCATTTT
TRBD1	TRBJ1-2	TRBV5-6	NA	CASSFGTGYGYTF	TGTGCCAGCAGCTTCGGGACAGGCTATGGCTACACCTTC
NA	TRBJ1-1	TRBV2	NA	CASSVGSRGLSEAFF	TGTGCCAGCAGTGTAGGTTCGAGGGGACTTTCTGAAGCTTTCTTT
TRBD2	TRBJ2-2	TRBV7-9	NA	CASSSFREVNTGELFF	TGTGCCAGCAGTTCCTTCCGGGAGGTTAACACCGGGGAGCTGTTTTTT
TRBD1	TRBJ2-5	TRBV5-4	NA	CASSVRQGETQYF	TGTGCCAGCAGCGTGAGACAGGGAGAGACCCAGTACTTC
NA	TRBJ1-6	TRBV6-5	NA	CASSRRKGPLHF	TGTGCCAGCAGTAGAAGGAAGGGTCCCCTCCACTTT
NA	TRBJ1-4	TRBV25-1	NA	CASSDPTGPNEKLFF	TGTGCCAGCAGTGATCCGACAGGCCCTAATGAAAAACTGTTTTTT
TRBD1	TRBJ2-1	TRBV19	NA	CASSPGGQGGLDEQFF	TGTGCCAGTTCGCCCGGAGGACAGGGGGGGCTCGATGAGCAGTTCTTC
TRBD2	TRBJ2-3	TRBV5-4	NA	CASSPGGLAGSQDTQYF	TGTGCCAGCAGCCCGGGTGGGCTAGCGGGATCCCAAGATACGCAGTATTTT
NA	TRBJ1-2	TRBV10-3	NA	CAISPGVNYGYTF	TGTGCCATCAGTCCCGGTGTGAACTATGGCTACACCTTC
NA	TRBJ2-7	TRBV5-3	NA	CASSSERGYEQYF	TGTGCCAGCAGTTCCGAGAGGGGCTACGAGCAGTACTTC
TRBD2	TRBJ2-7	TRBV5-4	NA	CASSPGTSGIYEQYF	TGTGCCAGCAGCCCCGGGACTAGCGGGATTTACGAGCAGTACTTC
NA	TRBJ1-5	TRBV27	NA	CASSRRGGTYSNQPQHF	TGTGCCAGCAGTCGCCGGGGGGGCACCTATAGCAATCAGCCCCAGCATTTT